Shown below are 29 T cell receptor beta chains from a single sample sequenced in a study of control samples from healthy donors and cancer patients. Profiling relied on immunoSEQ multiplex PCR, and the TCRdb table lists in-frame clones only, not all of them. The repertoire holds under 85,000 clones, with 94% as singletons. Sequencing was performed on blood. These receptors came from a woman aged 35 to 49 in good health.

The chain links TRBV11-2 to TRBJ1-3; D remains unclear. Germline CDR1 SGHAT, CDR2 FQNNGV. This CDR3 is built from 14 residues. Trimming took 0 bases from V and 4 from J, leaving 7 bases between them. The CDR3 nucleotides are TGTGCCAGCAGCTTAGATAGTGGCGGAAACACCATATATTTT. Its translation: CASSLDSGGNTIYF.

This sequence joins TRBV5-1 and TRBJ2-7, with 13 nucleotides matching TRBD2. V gave up 3 bases and J gave up 4 bases; unmatched junction bases: 4. This CDR3 is 15 amino acids long. Germline loops: CDR1 SGHRS, CDR2 YFSETQ. The CDR3: CASSYGTSGKYEQYF. The CDR3 region has the DNA TGCGCCAGCAGCTATGGGACTAGCGGGAAGTACGAGCAGTACTTC.

The CDR3 loop reads CSAPFYNEQFF. DNA for the CDR3: TGCAGTGCGCCCTTCTACAATGAGCAGTTCTTC. V is TRBV20-1 and J is TRBJ2-1; D remains unclear. Trimming took off 6 bases at V and 3 bases at J, with 6 bases between the two ends. CDR1 and CDR2 from the germline V gene are DFQATT and SNEGSKA (reference sequence). The CDR3 covers 11 residues.

The chain carries TRBV19 and TRBJ1-1; perhaps TRBD1 as D (6 bases). The germline V and J ends were trimmed by 4 bases and 7 bases, with 16 bases remaining between them. Germline-derived CDR1 and CDR2 are LNHDA and SQIVND (reference sequence). The CDR3 contains 14 residues. The CDR3 sequence: CASSTSGTKGEAFF. The CDR3 DNA reads as TGTGCCAGTAGTACCTCCGGGACAAAGGGTGAAGCTTTCTTT.

This sequence joins TRBV19 and TRBJ1-5; 10 bases line up with TRBD1. CDR3 length: 16 amino acids. Germline V gene sequence: CDR1 LNHDA, CDR2 SQIVND (reference sequence). V lost 4 bases and J lost 3; bases outside the gene matches: 6. In nucleotides, the CDR3 is TGTGCCAGTAGTAAAGGGGACAGGGGCGTCAATCAGCCCCAGCATTTT. Protein product: CASSKGDRGVNQPQHF.

This chain uses TRBV6-2 or TRBV6-3 with TRBJ2-2; 9 positions agree with TRBD1. Germline V lookup: CDR1 MNHEY, CDR2 SVGEGT. This CDR3 comprises 16 residues. V trimming: 3 bases; J trimming: 3 bases; junction bases outside the gene matches: 5. CDR3 DNA: TGTGCCAGCAGTTATGGGAGGGACAGGGACACCGGGGAGCTGTTTTTT. Translating it yields CASSYGRDRDTGELFF.

V is TRBV5-1 and J is TRBJ2-5, with TRBD2 matching over 12 bases. This CDR3 has 15 residues. From germline, CDR1 is SGHRS and CDR2 YFSETQ. V trimming: 7 bases; J trimming: 5 bases; junction bases outside the gene matches: 9. The CDR3 protein is CASSNLAGGPETQYF. The CDR3 bases are TGCGCCAGCTCGAATCTAGCGGGGGGGCCGGAGACCCAGTACTTC.

The V gene is TRBV13, the J gene TRBJ2-7, with TRBD1 identical over 10 bases. From germline, CDR1 is PRHDT and CDR2 FYEKMQ (reference sequence). The CDR3 sequence is 13 residues long. Trimming removed 10 bases from V and 4 bases from J; junction bases left unmatched: 7. CDR3 DNA: TGTGCCACTCTCGGGACAGGGGAGTACGAGCAGTACTTC. Translated: CATLGTGEYEQYF.

The V call is TRBV19, the J call TRBJ1-6; the D is unclear. CDR3 length: 20 amino acids. Germline CDR1 and CDR2: LNHDA and SQIVND (reference sequence). V lost 5 bases and J lost 5, with 28 bases in between. DNA of the CDR3: TGTGCCAGTAGTCCACGTAGATCTGGTTATCCCAGGTGGGATAATTCACCCCTCCACTTT. This translates into CASSPRRSGYPRWDNSPLHF.

The V and J genes are TRBV6-5 and TRBJ1-2; no clear D gene. This CDR3 region has 14 residues. Trimming removed 6 bases from V and 4 bases from J, with 15 bases in between. Per the germline V gene, CDR1 is MNHEY and CDR2 is SVGAGI. CDR3 region: CASRGVGVGYGYTF. The CDR3 DNA reads TGTGCCAGCAGAGGAGTCGGGGTCGGCTATGGCTACACCTTC.

The chain links TRBV2 to TRBJ1-1, with 9 bases identical to TRBD1. Germline values: CDR1 SNHLY, CDR2 FYNNEI. This CDR3 comprises 12 residues. Trimming cost V 6 bases and J 9 bases; bases outside gene matches: 5. The CDR3 spells CASRQGAPKAFF. The CDR3 DNA reads as TGTGCCAGCAGACAGGGGGCCCCTAAAGCTTTCTTT.

This clone occurred once. The rearrangement joins TRBV5-8 to TRBJ1-4; TRBD1 aligns across 9 bases. The germline V gene encodes CDR1 SGHTS and CDR2 YDEGEE. The CDR3 extends over 15 amino acids. V was pared by 4 bases and J by 12 bases, with 13 bases of the junction left unmatched. The CDR3 is CASSPTGTGLDELFF. The CDR3, as DNA: TGTGCCAGCAGCCCCACCGGGACAGGGTTGGATGAACTGTTTTTT.

V is TRBV19 and J is TRBJ1-6; the match to TRBD1 covers 9 bases. CDR3 length: 15 residues. Unmatched junction bases numbered 11, after V lost 10 bases and J lost 7 bases. The germline V gene encodes CDR1 LNHDA and CDR2 SQIVND (reference sequence). The CDR3 bases are TGTGCCACCCAAAACCTAGGGACAGGGAATTCACCCCTCCACTTT. It codes for CATQNLGTGNSPLHF.

The rearrangement links TRBV2 to TRBJ2-2; TRBD2 is a possible D gene (6 bases). Germline V gene sequence: CDR1 SNHLY, CDR2 FYNNEI. The CDR3 is 15 amino acids. Trimming pared 4 bases from V and 1 base from J, leaving 10 bases between. CDR3 region: CASSGQRVNTGELFF. The CDR3 coding sequence is TGTGCCAGCAGTGGTCAGCGGGTGAACACCGGGGAGCTGTTTTTT.

The chain is built from TRBV3-1 (or the pseudogene TRBV3-2) and TRBJ2-1; D possibly corresponds to TRBD2 (6 bases). Germline loops: CDR1 LGHDT, CDR2 YNNKEL (reference sequence). The V end was cut by 1 base, the J end by 2 bases, with 9 bases between. This CDR3 spans 15 amino acids. CDR3 region: CASSQVAGPYNEQFF. Here the CDR3 DNA reads TGTGCCAGCAGCCAAGTCGCGGGACCCTACAATGAGCAGTTCTTC.

The rearrangement joins TRBV9 to TRBJ2-7; the D is unclear. V lost 0 bases to trimming and J lost 1 base, with 8 bases between them. There are 14 residues in the CDR3. Germline loops: CDR1 SGDLS, CDR2 YYNGEE. CDR3 coding DNA: TGTGCCAGCAGCGTAGGTCCCGATTCCTACGAGCAGTACTTC. This translates into CASSVGPDSYEQYF.

This rearrangement joins TRBV19 to TRBJ2-1, with D possibly being TRBD1 (6 bases). V was clipped by 6 bases and J by 3 bases, with 9 bases between them. CDR1 and CDR2 from the germline V gene are LNHDA and SQIVND (reference sequence). The CDR3 totals 13 residues. CDR3 nucleotide sequence: TGTGCCAGTAGGAGGGACAACTACAATGAGCAGTTCTTC. It encodes CASRRDNYNEQFF.

This rearrangement joins TRBV7-9 to TRBJ1-1; the D gene is possibly TRBD1 (5 bases). CDR3 length: 15 residues. Trimming took 3 bases from V and 0 from J, leaving 11 bases between them. Germline CDR1 and CDR2: SEHNR and FQNEAQ (reference sequence). DNA of the CDR3: TGTGCCAGCAGCTTCGCGCAGGGCATGAACACTGAAGCTTTCTTT. Protein sequence: CASSFAQGMNTEAFF.

The gene calls are TRBV6-5 and TRBJ1-4, with 9 bases identical to TRBD1. J gave up 8 bases and V 8 bases, and 3 bases lay outside the gene matches. Per germline, CDR1 MNHEY and CDR2 SVGAGI. This CDR3 is built from 12 residues. CDR3 sequence (DNA): TGTGCCAGCGGGACAGGGAGCGAAAAACTGTTTTTT. Amino acid sequence: CASGTGSEKLFF.

This clone was counted once. This chain uses TRBV5-4 with TRBJ2-2; weak D call: TRBD2 (6 bases). This CDR3 spans 16 amino acids. The V end was cut by 0 bases, the J end by 3 bases, with 12 bases between. The germline CDR1 and CDR2 sequences are SGHNT and YYREEE (reference sequence). CDR3 nucleotide sequence: TGTGCCAGCAGCTTGGTGACTAGTTATGACACCGGGGAGCTGTTTTTT. Translating gives CASSLVTSYDTGELFF. The full variable domain, completed using reference TRBV5-4 and TRBJ2-2, is ETGVTQSPTHLIKTRGQQVTLRCSSQSGHNTVSWYQQALGQGPQFIFQYYREEENGRGNFPPRFSGLQFPNYSSELNVNALELDDSALYLCASSLVTSYDTGELFFGEGSRLTVL.

The J gene is TRBJ1-3, the V gene TRBV11-2; the match to TRBD1 covers 9 bases. Germline V gene data show CDR1 as SGHAT and CDR2 as FQNNGV. The CDR3 is 16 amino acids. The V gene end was trimmed by 5 bases and the J gene end by 4 bases; junction bases not matched to a gene: 9. CDR3: CASSLTGGRLGNTIYF. CDR3 nucleotides: TGTGCCAGCAGCCTTACAGGGGGCAGGCTGGGAAACACCATATATTTT. Together with reference TRBV11-2 and TRBJ1-3, the CDR3 gives the full variable domain: EAGVAQSPRYKIIEKRQSVAFWCNPISGHATLYWYQQILGQGPKLLIQFQNNGVVDDSQLPKDRFSAERLKGVDSTLKIQPAKLEDSAVYLCASSLTGGRLGNTIYFGEGSWLTVV.

The rearrangement joins TRBV27 to TRBJ2-1; 7 nucleotides align to TRBD2. V trimming: 3 bases; J trimming: 10 bases; junction bases outside the gene matches: 3. The CDR3 loop spans 12 amino acids. Germline V CDR1 and CDR2: MNHEY, SMNVEV (reference sequence). This CDR3 is CASSLPGLEQFF. DNA of the CDR3: TGTGCCAGCAGTTTGCCGGGACTAGAGCAGTTCTTC.

The chain employs TRBV2 and TRBJ1-1, with D possibly TRBD1 on 6 matching bases. The CDR3 is 14 residues long. Trimming removed 6 bases at V and 1 base at J, with 12 bases between. Germline V gene sequence: CDR1 SNHLY, CDR2 FYNNEI. The CDR3 sequence is CASRLQGWNTEAFF. The CDR3 coding sequence is TGTGCCAGCAGGCTACAGGGATGGAACACTGAAGCTTTCTTT.

V and J are TRBV7-6 and TRBJ2-2; TRBD2 aligns across 9 bases. Germline V lookup: CDR1 SGHVS, CDR2 FNYEAQ. V gave up 5 bases and J gave up 3 bases; unmatched junction bases: 4. CDR3 length: 15 amino acids. This chain's CDR3 is CASSPIAGDTGELFF. CDR3 coding DNA: TGTGCCAGCAGCCCCATAGCGGGAGACACCGGGGAGCTGTTTTTT.

The chain employs TRBV10-3 and TRBJ1-1; a possible D gene is TRBD1 (6 bases). Germline CDR1 and CDR2: ENHRY and SYGVKD. V lost 11 bases, J lost 6 bases, and 19 bases lay in between. The CDR3 has 13 residues. CDR3 in DNA: TGTGCCTCGGAGCGGGGGGCTCGCTCTGAAGCTTTCTTT. Translation: CASERGARSEAFF.

This chain uses TRBV5-5 with TRBJ1-5, with D possibly matching TRBD1 (5 bases). CDR3 length equals 14 residues. CDR1 is SGHKS, CDR2 YYEKEE, per germline (reference sequence). V was pared by 4 bases and J by 3 bases, with 11 bases between. Written as DNA, the CDR3 is TGTGCCAGCAGCGGAGGGGCCTTCAATCAGCCCCAGCATTTT. Its translation: CASSGGAFNQPQHF.

This clone was recorded only once. The chain employs TRBV15 and TRBJ1-4; D is undetermined. Looked up from germline, CDR1 is LNHNV and CDR2 is YYDKDF (reference sequence). The CDR3 runs 14 residues. V lost 0 bases, J lost 3 bases, and 5 bases lay in between. The CDR3, as DNA: TGTGCCACCAGCAGAGATGGAGCTAATGAAAAACTGTTTTTT. Its protein product is CATSRDGANEKLFF.

The chain uses TRBV15 and TRBJ2-7; D remains unclear. This CDR3 region has 13 residues. Trimming shortened V by 5 bases and J by 3 bases, and 11 bases separated the two germline ends. Germline assignment: CDR1 LNHNV and CDR2 YYDKDF (reference sequence). The CDR3 region has the DNA TGTGCCACCAGCCCTCCGGGTTACTACGAGCAGTACTTC. It is translated as CATSPPGYYEQYF. The full variable domain, with the rest looked up from reference TRBV15 and TRBJ2-7, is DAMVIQNPRYQVTQFGKPVTLSCSQTLNHNVMYWYQQKSSQAPKLLFHYYDKDFNNEADTPDNFQSRRPNTSFCFLDIRSPGLGDTAMYLCATSPPGYYEQYFGPGTRLTVT.

The chain is built from TRBV5-1 and TRBJ2-4; D assignment may be TRBD1 or TRBD2 (5 bases each). In germline, CDR1 is SGHRS, CDR2 YFSETQ. This CDR3 contains 16 residues. V was cut by 0 bases and J by 0 bases, with 10 bases left in between. CDR3 residues: CASSLGTGTAKNIQYF. In DNA, the CDR3 is TGCGCCAGCAGCTTGGGTACCGGGACAGCCAAAAACATTCAGTACTTC.